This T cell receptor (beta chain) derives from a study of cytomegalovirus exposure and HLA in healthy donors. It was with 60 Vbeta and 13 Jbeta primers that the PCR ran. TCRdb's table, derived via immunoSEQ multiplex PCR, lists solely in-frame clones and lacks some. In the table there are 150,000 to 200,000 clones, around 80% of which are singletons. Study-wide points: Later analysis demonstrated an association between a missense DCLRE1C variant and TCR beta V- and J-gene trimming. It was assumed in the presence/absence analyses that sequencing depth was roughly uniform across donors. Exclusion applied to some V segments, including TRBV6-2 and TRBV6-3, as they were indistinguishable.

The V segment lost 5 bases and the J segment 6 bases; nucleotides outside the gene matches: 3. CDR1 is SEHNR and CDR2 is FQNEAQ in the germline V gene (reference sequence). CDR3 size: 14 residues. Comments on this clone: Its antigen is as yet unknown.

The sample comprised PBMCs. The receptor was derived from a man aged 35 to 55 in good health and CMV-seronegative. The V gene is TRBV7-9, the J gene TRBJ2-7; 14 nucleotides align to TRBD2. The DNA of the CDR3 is TGTGCCAGCAGCCCCGGACTAGCGGGAGGCGAGCAGTACTTC. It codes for CASSPGLAGGEQYF.